One and the same sample provided the 19 T cell receptor beta chains below, sequenced in a study of blood T cell repertoires in COVID-19 (dated by TCRdb to the early 2020s). Library preparation employed the immunoSEQ multiplex PCR assay. As stored in TCRdb, this immuneACCESS dataset retains in-frame rearrangements with V and J assigned. A fraction of the clones does not appear; measured against another copy, unresolved V genes explain less than half of the discrepancy, and the remainder lacks a known reason. The sample records tens of thousands of clones, just over 90% of which are singletons. The top ten clones comprise around 8.2% of the sample. Sequencing used peripheral blood. All receptors derive from a woman aged 40-49 years with active COVID-19.

This chain connects TRBV19 to TRBJ2-7; 8 bases are a match to TRBD1. Losses at the gene ends were 8 bases for V and 2 bases for J; bases not matched to a gene: 8. This CDR3 is built from 14 residues. Germline CDR1 LNHDA, CDR2 SQIVND (reference sequence). The CDR3 is CASGDRGATYEQYF. The CDR3 coding sequence is TGTGCCAGTGGCGACAGGGGCGCGACCTACGAGCAGTACTTC.

In its sample, this clone is medium-sized. The gene calls are TRBV27 and TRBJ2-7; a possible D gene is TRBD1 (5 bases). CDR1 and CDR2 from the germline V gene are MNHEY and SMNVEV (reference sequence). The germline V and J ends were trimmed by 5 bases and 7 bases, with 15 bases remaining between them. The CDR3 length is 13 residues. The DNA of the CDR3 is TGTGCCAGCAGTCCGGGTCCCGCAGGGGAGCAGTACTTC. Protein product: CASSPGPAGEQYF.

The J gene is TRBJ1-2, the V gene TRBV7-9; no reliable D call. The CDR3 sequence is 14 residues long. The V and J ends lost 4 bases and 2 bases respectively, with 11 bases between them. The germline V gene encodes CDR1 SEHNR and CDR2 FQNEAQ (reference sequence). CDR3 protein: CASSSYPGNYGYTF. CDR3 nucleotide sequence: TGTGCCAGCAGCTCTTACCCAGGAAACTATGGCTACACCTTC.

The chain recombines TRBV5-1 with TRBJ2-7, with a possible D match to TRBD1 (5 bases). The CDR3 contains 19 residues. Germline V gene data show CDR1 as SGHRS and CDR2 as YFSETQ. V gave up 4 bases and J gave up 3 bases, with 29 bases separating them. This chain's CDR3 is CASSPSSLERGWGNYEQYF. For the CDR3, the DNA is TGCGCCAGCAGCCCCAGCAGCTTGGAAAGGGGCTGGGGTAACTACGAGCAGTACTTC.

This clone was detected once. The chain links TRBV9 to TRBJ2-7; possible D gene TRBD1, 5 bases. The CDR3 loop spans 16 amino acids. The V end lost 0 bases, the J end lost 0 bases, and 13 bases lay between the germline ends. The germline CDR1 and CDR2 sequences are SGDLS and YYNGEE. The chain's CDR3 is CASSVDVSQGSYEQYF. CDR3 in DNA: TGTGCCAGCAGCGTAGACGTTTCGCAGGGCTCCTACGAGCAGTACTTC.

This clone was counted once. The chain couples TRBV5-1 to TRBJ2-7; 10 bases line up with TRBD2. CDR1 and CDR2 (germline): SGHRS, YFSETQ. The trim removed 4 bases at V and 3 bases at J, leaving 10 bases unmatched. The CDR3 extends over 16 amino acids. The CDR3 DNA reads TGCGCCAGCAGCCCCATGAGCGGGGGGGCCATCTACGAGCAGTACTTC. Protein sequence: CASSPMSGGAIYEQYF.

The chain is built from TRBV27 and TRBJ1-5, with 7 bases fitting TRBD1. The CDR3 is 19 residues long. V dropped 6 bases and J dropped 0; count of bases not matched to a gene: 17. Per the germline V gene, CDR1 is MNHEY and CDR2 is SMNVEV (reference sequence). In DNA, the CDR3 is TGTGCCAGCAGGGCGTTGACAGGGCCCCCGTCTTATAGCAATCAGCCCCAGCATTTT. Translated: CASRALTGPPSYSNQPQHF.

This clone appeared once. This chain uses TRBV19 with TRBJ2-7, with 7 bases that match TRBD1. The V gene's germline CDR1 is LNHDA and CDR2 SQIVND (reference sequence). CDR3 size: 14 residues. V was pared by 6 bases and J by 2 bases, with 7 bases of the junction left unmatched. CDR3 DNA: TGTGCCAGTAGGTCGCCGGGACAGACCTACGAGCAGTACTTC. It translates to CASRSPGQTYEQYF.

The V gene is TRBV10-3, the J gene TRBJ2-1, with a weak D call TRBD2 (6 bases). CDR1 ENHRY and CDR2 SYGVKD come from the germline V gene. The CDR3 runs 17 residues. V was clipped by 4 bases and J by 6 bases, with 22 bases between them. Written as DNA, the CDR3 is TGTGCCATCAGTGGAGGTACGCCGGGACTCCGAACCAATGAGCAGTTCTTC. Translating gives CAISGGTPGLRTNEQFF.

There are a few counts of this clone. The chain employs TRBV10-3 and TRBJ2-7; D perhaps matches TRBD1 (6 bases). V was shortened by 6 bases and J by 0 bases, with 12 bases between the two germline ends. Germline loops: CDR1 ENHRY, CDR2 SYGVKD. CDR3 length: 14 residues. CDR3 nucleotide sequence: TGTGCCATCAGCTCCGGGACAAACTCCTACGAGCAGTACTTC. Translated: CAISSGTNSYEQYF.

The genes are TRBV6-4 and TRBJ1-2, with no clear D. There are 13 residues in the CDR3. The germline CDR1 and CDR2 sequences are MRHNA and SNTAGT. V gave up 0 bases and J gave up 12 bases, with 14 bases separating them. The CDR3 loop is CASSDSGKQRDTF. DNA for the CDR3: TGTGCCAGCAGTGACTCGGGGAAACAGCGGGACACCTTC.

This chain links TRBV27 with TRBJ2-3, with a tentative D call TRBD2 (6 bases). Trimming pared 0 bases from V and 4 bases from J, leaving 14 bases between. CDR1 MNHEY and CDR2 SMNVEV come from the germline V gene (reference sequence). CDR3 length: 16 residues. This chain's CDR3 is CASSLSPGGIPDTQYF. CDR3 sequence (DNA): TGTGCCAGCAGTTTATCCCCGGGCGGGATCCCAGATACGCAGTATTTT.

The J gene is TRBJ2-2, the V gene TRBV25-1; 7 bases line up with TRBD1. The CDR3 spans 16 residues. V lost 3 bases and J lost 6; bases outside the gene matches: 10. Germline CDR1 and CDR2: MGHDK and SYGVNS. CDR3 bases: TGTGCCAGCAGTGATCTCCGACAGGGTGCAGCCGGGGAGCTGTTTTTT. This encodes CASSDLRQGAAGELFF.

J is TRBJ2-5 and V is TRBV19; TRBD1 matches 7 bases. Germline V lookup: CDR1 LNHDA, CDR2 SQIVND (reference sequence). This CDR3 is 16 amino acids long. V shed 5 bases and J 12 bases; nucleotides not matched to a gene: 21. The CDR3 DNA is TGTGCCAGTAGTGCCCAAGGGGGCTACCCTCAGGTGGTTGAGTACTTC. Amino acid sequence: CASSAQGGYPQVVEYF.

V gene TRBV9 combines with J gene TRBJ2-5; TRBD2 matches 8 bases. The germline gives CDR1 SGDLS, CDR2 YYNGEE. This CDR3 comprises 15 residues. V was pared by 5 bases and J by 0 bases, with 6 bases of the junction left unmatched. The CDR3 bases are TGTGCCAGCAGTAAAGCGGGGGCGTACCAAGAGACCCAGTACTTC. Protein sequence: CASSKAGAYQETQYF. Full variable domain (outside the CDR3, taken from reference TRBV9 and TRBJ2-5): DSGVTQTPKHLITATGQRVTLRCSPRSGDLSVYWYQQSLDQGLQFLIQYYNGEERAKGNILERFSAQQFPDLHSELNLSSLELGDSALYFCASSKAGAYQETQYFGPGTRLLVL.

The CDR3 nucleotides are TGTGCCAGCAGCTCCCCTGGGAGGAGAGAGACCCAGTACTTC. This sequence encodes CASSSPGRRETQYF. The chain carries TRBV5-4 and TRBJ2-5, with D maybe TRBD2 (6 bases). Between the trimmed V and J ends, which lost 3 bases and 4 bases, there was a span of 13 bases. Germline-derived CDR1 and CDR2 are SGHNT and YYREEE (reference sequence). This CDR3 region has 14 residues.

The chain carries TRBV6-5 and TRBJ2-7; no definite D call. Germline V gives CDR1 MNHEY, CDR2 SVGAGI. Trimming shortened V by 4 bases and J by 4 bases, and 8 bases separated the two germline ends. The CDR3 has 12 residues. The CDR3 loop reads CASSSVVYEQYF. The CDR3 bases are TGTGCCAGCAGTTCGGTCGTATACGAGCAGTACTTC.

The rearrangement links TRBV20-1 to TRBJ2-5; the D is unclear. CDR3 length: 11 amino acids. The germline gives CDR1 DFQATT, CDR2 SNEGSKA (reference sequence). V shed 3 bases and J shed 3 bases, with 5 bases lying between them. The CDR3 DNA reads TGCAGTGCTAGCCAGGAAGAGACCCAGTACTTC. This translates into CSASQEETQYF.

The chain employs TRBV7-9 and TRBJ2-7; 7 positions match TRBD1. The germline V gene encodes CDR1 SEHNR and CDR2 FQNEAQ (reference sequence). CDR3 size: 15 residues. V trimming: 6 bases; J trimming: 1 base; junction bases outside the gene matches: 9. The CDR3 spells CASSPRDRRSYEQYF. CDR3 sequence (DNA): TGTGCCAGCAGTCCCCGGGACAGACGATCCTACGAGCAGTACTTC.